This T cell receptor beta chain stems from a study of Ad26.COV2.S vaccination and SARS-CoV-2 variants. Whole-study results and caveats: Vaccinees reportedly had broad spike-specific CD8+ and CD4+ T cell responses.

Turning to this clone: Its antigen remains unknown.

Treatment given: around 19 received Ad26.COV2.S at low or high dose, single or two shots; several received placebo; per-sample allocation not given. Collection of samples fell on day 63 after the first vaccine or placebo injection. Aged 18-55 years, donor was enrolled in Boston in the early 2020s. With V trimmed by 5 bases and J by 3 bases, 5 bases remained unmatched. This CDR3 is built from 16 residues. CDR1 MNHNY and CDR2 SVGAGI come from the germline V gene (reference sequence). Method: immunoSEQ multiplex PCR; TCRdb's copy keeps in-frame clones and lacks some. The table lists about 370,000 clones, around nine tenths of them singletons, with 1.9% in the top ten.

This specimen consisted of peripheral blood, obtained in a trial of Ad26.COV2.S vaccine versus placebo. The rearrangement uses TRBV6-6 and TRBJ2-1; 12 bases agree with TRBD2. The source is a person aged 18-65 years who received the Ad26.COV2.S COVID-19 vaccine or a placebo. Here the CDR3 DNA reads TGTGCCAGCAGTCCAACGGGACTAGCGGGCTACAATGAGCAGTTCTTC. This sequence encodes CASSPTGLAGYNEQFF.